This T cell receptor (beta chain) was recorded in a study of shared clonotypes between healthy human individuals. Study findings and constraints: Sample collection involved blood only; tissue repertoires are likely different. What rarefaction showed was incomplete sorted-subset sequencing despite large depth.

Assay: immunoSEQ multiplex PCR; the TCRdb copy retains only in-frame clones and omits some. Of roughly 2,300,000 clones listed, around 90% were seen once; the top ten hold more than 0.35%. This clone has a handful of counts. Its antigen is still unknown. Germline V CDR1 and CDR2: MNHEY, SVGAGI. The V and J ends lost 5 bases and 1 base respectively, with 11 bases between them. This CDR3 is built from 14 residues. The chain has TRBV6-5 and TRBJ1-1; tentatively, D is TRBD1 (5 bases). The source material was naive CD4+ T cells from PBMCs. Subset: CD45RA+ positively selected. This TCR came from a man between 18 and 29 years old in good health. Some clones in this sample may be carry-over from other donors' samples. DNA for the CDR3: TGTGCCAGCAGTACCTACGGGGCGAACACTGAAGCTTTCTTT. It yields the protein CASSTYGANTEAFF.